The rows below give T cell receptor beta chains drawn from one sample of a study of shared clonotypes between healthy human individuals. Data came from immunoSEQ multiplex PCR; TCRdb stores just in-frame clones and leaves some out. This table has about 1.9 million clones, roughly 95% appearing once. Sequences were obtained from naive CD8+ T cells from PBMCs. The receptors derive from a young man in good health. Some clones in this sample may be carry-over from other donors' samples. CDR3s include the opening cysteine and the closing phenylalanine or tryptophan. The D gene is left open where the match is weak. Only some rows state a clone size, as once, few, many or a class for expanded clones.

v_call: TRBV6-5
j_call: TRBJ2-3
d_call: NA
clone_size: NA
cdr3_nt: TGTGCCAGCAGTTACTCCCGGGGAGATACGCAGTATTTT
cdr3_aa: CASSYSRGDTQYF

v_call: TRBV10-3
j_call: TRBJ2-1
d_call: NA
clone_size: NA
cdr3_nt: TGTGCCATCAGTGAGTCGATCGGCGGCTACAATGAGCAGTTCTTC
cdr3_aa: CAISESIGGYNEQFF

v_call: TRBV27
j_call: TRBJ2-3
d_call: TRBD1
clone_size: NA
cdr3_nt: TGTGCCAGCAGTTTAAGCCGGACAGGACCCTATAGCACAGATACGCAGTATTTT
cdr3_aa: CASSLSRTGPYSTDTQYF

v_call: TRBV9
j_call: TRBJ1-4
d_call: NA
clone_size: NA
cdr3_nt: TGTGCCAGCAGCGTAGGGTTAGTAGGAGCAACTAATGAAAAACTGTTTTTT
cdr3_aa: CASSVGLVGATNEKLFF

v_call: TRBV28
j_call: TRBJ2-3
d_call: TRBD2
clone_size: NA
cdr3_nt: TGTGCCAGCATGGGACTAGCGGGGGGTTTGGGGCGAGATACGCAGTATTTT
cdr3_aa: CASMGLAGGLGRDTQYF

v_call: TRBV7-2
j_call: TRBJ2-7
d_call: NA
clone_size: NA
cdr3_nt: TGTGCCAGCAGCGTCAGGGTCTACGAGCAGTACTTC
cdr3_aa: CASSVRVYEQYF

v_call: TRBV4-3
j_call: TRBJ2-1
d_call: TRBD2
clone_size: NA
cdr3_nt: TGCGCCAGCAGCCAAGACCGGAGGGACTACTACAATGAGCAGTTCTTC
cdr3_aa: CASSQDRRDYYNEQFF

v_call: TRBV6-5
j_call: TRBJ2-5
d_call: NA
clone_size: NA
cdr3_nt: TGTGCCAGCAGTTACTCGGGCGGAGCCCAAGAGACCCAGTACTTC
cdr3_aa: CASSYSGGAQETQYF

v_call: TRBV11-2
j_call: TRBJ2-5
d_call: NA
clone_size: NA
cdr3_nt: TGTGCCAGCAGCCCCTCGTTAGGTAACGAGGGATTGCAGTACTTC
cdr3_aa: CASSPSLGNEGLQYF

v_call: TRBV6-5
j_call: TRBJ2-1
d_call: TRBD2
clone_size: NA
cdr3_nt: TGTGCCAGCAGTTACGGGACTAGCGGGCACAATGAGCAGTTCTTC
cdr3_aa: CASSYGTSGHNEQFF

v_call: TRBV7-8
j_call: TRBJ2-3
d_call: TRBD2
clone_size: NA
cdr3_nt: TGTGCCAGCAGCTTCGGGGAGGGACTGTCTCGAGATACGCAGTATTTT
cdr3_aa: CASSFGEGLSRDTQYF

v_call: TRBV25-1
j_call: TRBJ2-3
d_call: NA
clone_size: NA
cdr3_nt: TGTGCCAGCAGTGAATATGCGAACACAGATACGCAGTATTTT
cdr3_aa: CASSEYANTDTQYF

v_call: TRBV28
j_call: TRBJ2-7
d_call: TRBD2
clone_size: NA
cdr3_nt: TGTGCCAGCAGTTATCTAGCGGGGGGCGGCTCCTACGAGCAGTACTTC
cdr3_aa: CASSYLAGGGSYEQYF

v_call: TRBV27
j_call: TRBJ2-1
d_call: NA
clone_size: NA
cdr3_nt: TGTGCCAGCGGGGAAACTGAAGCTGAGCAGTTCTTC
cdr3_aa: CASGETEAEQFF

v_call: TRBV19
j_call: TRBJ1-1
d_call: NA
clone_size: NA
cdr3_nt: TGTGCCGCCGAGGGTTCGCAGGCTGAAGCTTTCTTT
cdr3_aa: CAAEGSQAEAFF

v_call: TRBV2
j_call: TRBJ1-5
d_call: NA
clone_size: NA
cdr3_nt: TGTGCCAGCATGGGGGGGAATCAGCCCCAGCATTTT
cdr3_aa: CASMGGNQPQHF

v_call: TRBV7-8
j_call: TRBJ2-1
d_call: NA
clone_size: NA
cdr3_nt: TGTGCCAGCGGCTGGAATGAGCAGTTCTTC
cdr3_aa: CASGWNEQFF

v_call: TRBV29-1
j_call: TRBJ2-1
d_call: TRBD2
clone_size: NA
cdr3_nt: TGCAGCGTTGTGGCTAGCGGATACAATGAGCAGTTCTTC
cdr3_aa: CSVVASGYNEQFF

v_call: TRBV19
j_call: TRBJ2-1
d_call: TRBD2
clone_size: NA
cdr3_nt: TGTGCCAGTAGTAGCCTGACTAGCGGGAGCTACAATGAGCAGTTCTTC
cdr3_aa: CASSSLTSGSYNEQFF

v_call: TRBV27
j_call: TRBJ2-7
d_call: TRBD1
clone_size: few
cdr3_nt: TGTGCCAGCAGTTTAGGGACAGTCTACGAGCAGTACTTC
cdr3_aa: CASSLGTVYEQYF

v_call: TRBV5-1
j_call: TRBJ1-1
d_call: NA
clone_size: few
cdr3_nt: TGCGCCAGCAAAGGGCCCCCAGAGAACACTGAAGCTTTCTTT
cdr3_aa: CASKGPPENTEAFF

v_call: TRBV19
j_call: TRBJ2-7
d_call: NA
clone_size: NA
cdr3_nt: TGTGCCAGTAGTATCCCGGATCGAGGACCCTACGAGCAGTACTTC
cdr3_aa: CASSIPDRGPYEQYF

v_call: TRBV4-3
j_call: TRBJ2-1
d_call: NA
clone_size: NA
cdr3_nt: TGCGCCAGCAGCCATTCCCCTGGGGGACTCCTTTACAATGAGCAGTTCTTC
cdr3_aa: CASSHSPGGLLYNEQFF

v_call: TRBV27
j_call: TRBJ2-3
d_call: NA
clone_size: NA
cdr3_nt: TGTGCCAGCAGTTTAGTCGCGGGGCCCGATACGCAGTATTTT
cdr3_aa: CASSLVAGPDTQYF

v_call: TRBV27
j_call: TRBJ2-7
d_call: NA
clone_size: NA
cdr3_nt: TGTGCCAGCAGCCCTAGGGAGGAATACCACGAGCAGTACTTC
cdr3_aa: CASSPREEYHEQYF

v_call: TRBV7-2
j_call: TRBJ2-1
d_call: NA
clone_size: NA
cdr3_nt: TGTGCCAGCAGCTTAATCGCGGGGATCTACAATGAGCAGTTCTTC
cdr3_aa: CASSLIAGIYNEQFF

v_call: TRBV6-6
j_call: TRBJ2-1
d_call: TRBD2
clone_size: NA
cdr3_nt: TGTGCCAGCCAAGCGGGAGGCTACAATGAGCAGTTCTTC
cdr3_aa: CASQAGGYNEQFF

v_call: TRBV6-1
j_call: TRBJ2-6
d_call: NA
clone_size: NA
cdr3_nt: TGTGCCAGCAGTGACGAGGGGCGCCCTGGGGCCAACGTCCTGACTTTC
cdr3_aa: CASSDEGRPGANVLTF

v_call: TRBV18
j_call: TRBJ1-5
d_call: NA
clone_size: NA
cdr3_nt: TGTGCCAGCTCACCAGGGAGCGATCAGCCCCAGCATTTT
cdr3_aa: CASSPGSDQPQHF